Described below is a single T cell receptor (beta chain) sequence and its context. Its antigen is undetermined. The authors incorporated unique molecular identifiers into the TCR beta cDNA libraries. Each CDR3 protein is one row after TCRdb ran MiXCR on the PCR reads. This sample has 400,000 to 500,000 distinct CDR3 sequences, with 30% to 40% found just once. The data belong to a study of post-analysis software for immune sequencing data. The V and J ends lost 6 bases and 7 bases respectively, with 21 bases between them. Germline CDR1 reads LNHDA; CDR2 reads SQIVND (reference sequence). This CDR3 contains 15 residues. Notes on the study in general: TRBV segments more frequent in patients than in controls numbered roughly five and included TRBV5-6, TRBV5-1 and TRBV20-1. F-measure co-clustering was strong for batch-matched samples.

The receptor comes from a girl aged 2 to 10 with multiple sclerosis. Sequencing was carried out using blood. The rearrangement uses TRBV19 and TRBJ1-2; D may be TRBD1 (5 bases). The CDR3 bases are TGTGCCAGTAGGCGGAAGGGGACTAAGGATAGTGGCTACACCTTC. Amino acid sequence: CASRRKGTKDSGYTF.